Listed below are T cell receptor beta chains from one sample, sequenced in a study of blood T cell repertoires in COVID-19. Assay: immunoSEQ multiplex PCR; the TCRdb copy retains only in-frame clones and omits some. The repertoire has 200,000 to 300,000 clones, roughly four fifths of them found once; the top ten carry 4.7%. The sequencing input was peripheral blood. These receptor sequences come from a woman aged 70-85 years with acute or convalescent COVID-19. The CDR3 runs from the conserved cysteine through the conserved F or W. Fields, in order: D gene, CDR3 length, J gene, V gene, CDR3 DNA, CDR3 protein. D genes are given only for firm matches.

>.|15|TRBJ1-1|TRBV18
TGTGCCAGCTCACCACAGACACAAAGGGGCACTGAAGCTTTCTTT
CASSPQTQRGTEAFF
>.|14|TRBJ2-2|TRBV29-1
TGCAGCGTCGCGAGGGAGGCGAGGGGCGGGGAGCTGTTTTTT
CSVAREARGGELFF
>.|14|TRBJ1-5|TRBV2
TGTGCCAGCAGTGAAGCGCCGGGGAGTCAGCCCCAGCATTTT
CASSEAPGSQPQHF
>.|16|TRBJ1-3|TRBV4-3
TGCGCCAGCAGCCAACTGGACACTATCTCTGGAAACACCATATATTTT
CASSQLDTISGNTIYF
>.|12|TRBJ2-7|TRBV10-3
TGTGCCATCGGCCCCCACTCCTACGAGCAGTACTTC
CAIGPHSYEQYF
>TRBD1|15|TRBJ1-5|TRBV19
TGTGCCAGTAGGCCACAGGGGCTTATCAATCAGCCCCAGCATTTT
CASRPQGLINQPQHF
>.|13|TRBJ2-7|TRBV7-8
TGTGCCAGCAGCCCTCGGGTCGCCTACGAGCAGTACTTC
CASSPRVAYEQYF
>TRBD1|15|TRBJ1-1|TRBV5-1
TGCGCCAGCAGCTTGGGTTTGACAGGGGGCACTGAAGCTTTCTTT
CASSLGLTGGTEAFF
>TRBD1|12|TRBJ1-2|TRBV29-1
TGCAGCGTTGCGACAGGGAGAAGAGGCTACACCTTC
CSVATGRRGYTF
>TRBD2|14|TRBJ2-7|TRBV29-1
TGCAGCGTCTCACTGGCGAGCGGGGGTGGCGAGCAGTACTTC
CSVSLASGGGEQYF
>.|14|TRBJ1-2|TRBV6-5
TGTGCCAGCAGCCTTCACGCCGCCGGTGATGGCTACACCTTC
CASSLHAAGDGYTF
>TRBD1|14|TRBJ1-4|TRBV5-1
TGCGCCAGCAGCATCGGACAGGGAGGCGAAAAACTGTTTTTT
CASSIGQGGEKLFF
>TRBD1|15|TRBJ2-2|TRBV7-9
TGTGCCAGCAGCCCGGGACAGGGGGCCTCCGGGGAGCTGTTTTTT
CASSPGQGASGELFF
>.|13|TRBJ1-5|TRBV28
TGTGCCATAACAGGGAATAGCAATCAGCCCCAGCATTTT
CAITGNSNQPQHF
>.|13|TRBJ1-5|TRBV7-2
TGTGCCAGCAGCTCTTATAGCAATCAGCCCCAGCATTTT
CASSSYSNQPQHF
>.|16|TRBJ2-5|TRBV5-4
TGTGCCAGCAGCCCCAGGGGGGTGGCAGGGGTTGAGACCCAGTACTTC
CASSPRGVAGVETQYF
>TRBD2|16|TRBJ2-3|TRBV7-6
TGTGCCAGCAGCCCCGGGAGTAGCGGGGGTGGGGATACGCAGTATTTT
CASSPGSSGGGDTQYF